The rows below give T cell receptor beta chains drawn from one sample of a study of OX40 agonist ivuxolimab in advanced cancers. The table came from immunoSEQ multiplex PCR; TCRdb's copy has only in-frame clones and leaves some out. The data contain about 37,000 clones, 87% of them singletons. The sample here was CD4+ or CD8+ T cells sorted from blood, taken in a trial of the OX40 agonist ivuxolimab. The receptors derive from an adult with an advanced solid tumor such as melanoma, head and neck, liver or kidney cancer. The CDR3 runs from the conserved cysteine through the conserved F or W. A D gene is named only where the DNA matches it firmly. Not all rows give a size; the values are once, few, many and, for expanded clones, a class.

d_call: TRBD2
clone_size: once
v_call: TRBV7-2
j_call: TRBJ2-5
cdr3_aa: CASSWNLRGGLGETQYF
cdr3_nt: TGTGCCAGCAGCTGGAACCTGCGGGGGGGCCTGGGCGAGACCCAGTACTTC

d_call: NA
clone_size: NA
v_call: TRBV4-3
j_call: TRBJ1-3
cdr3_aa: CASSQGWGSGNTIYF
cdr3_nt: TGCGCCAGCAGCCAAGGGTGGGGGTCTGGAAACACCATATATTTT

d_call: TRBD1
clone_size: few
v_call: TRBV27
j_call: TRBJ2-2
cdr3_aa: CASSSTGGSLITGELFF
cdr3_nt: TGTGCCAGCAGTTCGACAGGGGGCTCCCTAATAACCGGGGAGCTGTTTTTT

d_call: NA
clone_size: NA
v_call: TRBV14
j_call: TRBJ2-2
cdr3_aa: CASSQEGFGLNTGELFF
cdr3_nt: TGTGCCAGCAGCCAAGAAGGCTTTGGGTTGAACACCGGGGAGCTGTTTTTT

d_call: NA
clone_size: NA
v_call: TRBV5-1
j_call: TRBJ1-2
cdr3_aa: CASSFGAGEDNGYTF
cdr3_nt: TGCGCCAGCAGCTTTGGGGCAGGGGAAGATAATGGCTACACCTTC

d_call: NA
clone_size: NA
v_call: TRBV19
j_call: TRBJ1-1
cdr3_aa: CASLRGTEAFF
cdr3_nt: TGTGCCAGTTTAAGGGGCACTGAAGCTTTCTTT

d_call: NA
clone_size: NA
v_call: TRBV10-2
j_call: TRBJ1-1
cdr3_aa: CASSADSSNTEAFF
cdr3_nt: TGCGCCAGCAGCGCAGACAGTTCGAACACTGAAGCTTTCTTT

d_call: TRBD2
clone_size: NA
v_call: TRBV5-1
j_call: TRBJ2-1
cdr3_aa: CASSVLAGGNLGEQFF
cdr3_nt: TGCGCCAGCAGCGTCCTAGCGGGGGGTAATCTGGGTGAGCAGTTCTTC

d_call: TRBD2
clone_size: NA
v_call: TRBV13
j_call: TRBJ2-3
cdr3_aa: CASSLATSGYGTDTQYF
cdr3_nt: TGTGCCAGCAGCTTAGCGACTAGCGGATATGGGACAGATACGCAGTATTTT

d_call: NA
clone_size: NA
v_call: TRBV4-3
j_call: TRBJ1-2
cdr3_aa: CASFLKGGFYGYTF
cdr3_nt: TGCGCCAGCTTCCTCAAAGGGGGGTTTTATGGCTACACCTTC

d_call: TRBD1
clone_size: NA
v_call: TRBV15
j_call: TRBJ2-7
cdr3_aa: CATSRGIQGANEQYF
cdr3_nt: TGTGCCACCAGCAGAGGGATCCAGGGGGCGAACGAGCAGTACTTC

d_call: TRBD1
clone_size: NA
v_call: TRBV27
j_call: TRBJ2-7
cdr3_aa: CASSLWDRAPEQYF
cdr3_nt: TGTGCCAGCAGTTTATGGGACAGGGCCCCCGAGCAGTACTTC

d_call: NA
clone_size: NA
v_call: TRBV2
j_call: TRBJ2-5
cdr3_aa: CASSLDGEPSGETQYF
cdr3_nt: TGTGCCAGCAGTCTAGACGGGGAACCTTCAGGGGAGACCCAGTACTTC

d_call: TRBD2
clone_size: NA
v_call: TRBV14
j_call: TRBJ2-1
cdr3_aa: CASSQASSGYYNEQFF
cdr3_nt: TGTGCCAGCAGCCAAGCGTCTAGCGGGTACTACAATGAGCAGTTCTTC

d_call: NA
clone_size: few
v_call: TRBV4-3
j_call: TRBJ2-7
cdr3_aa: CASSERAVGYEQYF
cdr3_nt: TGCGCCAGCAGCGAAAGGGCAGTTGGCTACGAGCAGTACTTC

d_call: NA
clone_size: NA
v_call: TRBV19
j_call: TRBJ1-1
cdr3_aa: CASSTNTEAFF
cdr3_nt: TGTGCCAGTAGTACCAACACTGAAGCTTTCTTT

d_call: TRBD1
clone_size: NA
v_call: TRBV4-1
j_call: TRBJ2-1
cdr3_aa: CASRTGVYNEQFF
cdr3_nt: TGCGCCAGCAGGACAGGGGTCTACAATGAGCAGTTCTTC

d_call: TRBD2
clone_size: NA
v_call: TRBV30
j_call: TRBJ2-2
cdr3_aa: CAQGTSPGELFF
cdr3_nt: TGTGCCCAGGGGACTAGTCCCGGGGAGCTGTTTTTT

d_call: NA
clone_size: once
v_call: TRBV18
j_call: TRBJ1-6
cdr3_aa: CASRPRDGGSPLHF
cdr3_nt: TGTGCCAGCCGACCCAGGGACGGGGGTTCACCCCTCCACTTT

d_call: NA
clone_size: NA
v_call: TRBV7-9
j_call: TRBJ1-3
cdr3_aa: CASSLGSVTGNTIYF
cdr3_nt: TGTGCCAGCAGCTTAGGCAGTGTGACTGGAAACACCATATATTTT

d_call: NA
clone_size: NA
v_call: TRBV30
j_call: TRBJ1-5
cdr3_aa: CAWSIWGNQPQHF
cdr3_nt: TGTGCCTGGAGTATTTGGGGGAATCAGCCCCAGCATTTT

d_call: NA
clone_size: NA
v_call: TRBV9
j_call: TRBJ1-4
cdr3_aa: CASSPGGWANEKLFF
cdr3_nt: TGTGCCAGCAGCCCTGGGGGTTGGGCTAATGAAAAACTGTTTTTT

d_call: TRBD1
clone_size: NA
v_call: TRBV5-6
j_call: TRBJ2-7
cdr3_aa: CASSFTGAYEQYF
cdr3_nt: TGTGCCAGCAGCTTTACAGGGGCCTACGAGCAGTACTTC

d_call: NA
clone_size: NA
v_call: TRBV4-1
j_call: TRBJ1-5
cdr3_aa: CASSQDMVGQPQHF
cdr3_nt: TGCGCCAGCAGCCAAGATATGGTTGGTCAGCCCCAGCATTTT

d_call: NA
clone_size: NA
v_call: TRBV7-9
j_call: TRBJ1-2
cdr3_aa: CASSQIGEGGNYGYTF
cdr3_nt: TGTGCCAGCAGCCAAATTGGAGAGGGAGGGAACTATGGCTACACCTTC

d_call: TRBD1
clone_size: NA
v_call: TRBV7-8
j_call: TRBJ2-1
cdr3_aa: CASSSIGGQGFNEQFF
cdr3_nt: TGTGCCAGCAGCTCGATAGGGGGACAGGGTTTCAATGAGCAGTTCTTC

d_call: NA
clone_size: once
v_call: TRBV5-6
j_call: TRBJ1-5
cdr3_aa: CASSLRVSNQPQHF
cdr3_nt: TGTGCCAGCAGCTTAAGGGTAAGCAATCAGCCCCAGCATTTT

d_call: NA
clone_size: NA
v_call: TRBV19
j_call: TRBJ2-5
cdr3_aa: CASSPTVRETQYF
cdr3_nt: TGTGCCAGTAGTCCCACGGTCCGTGAGACCCAGTACTTC

d_call: NA
clone_size: NA
v_call: TRBV30
j_call: TRBJ2-2
cdr3_aa: CAWSVSGTGELFF
cdr3_nt: TGTGCCTGGAGTGTAAGTGGCACCGGGGAGCTGTTTTTT

d_call: TRBD2
clone_size: medium-sized
v_call: TRBV2
j_call: TRBJ2-3
cdr3_aa: CASKGGLAQWTDTQYF
cdr3_nt: TGTGCCAGCAAGGGGGGACTAGCTCAATGGACAGATACGCAGTATTTT

d_call: NA
clone_size: NA
v_call: TRBV5-1
j_call: TRBJ2-3
cdr3_aa: CASSLARDQRADTQYF
cdr3_nt: TGCGCCAGCAGCTTGGCCCGGGACCAGAGAGCAGATACGCAGTATTTT

d_call: TRBD1
clone_size: few
v_call: TRBV6-4
j_call: TRBJ2-1
cdr3_aa: CASSPRGTATGNEQFF
cdr3_nt: TGTGCCAGCAGCCCAAGGGGGACAGCAACGGGGAATGAGCAGTTCTTC

d_call: TRBD2
clone_size: medium-sized
v_call: TRBV2
j_call: TRBJ2-5
cdr3_aa: CASSEDSQGLEDNF
cdr3_nt: TGTGCCAGCAGTGAAGATTCCCAGGGACTAGAAGACAACTTC

d_call: NA
clone_size: NA
v_call: TRBV2
j_call: TRBJ1-2
cdr3_aa: CASSDYYKGRSGGYTF
cdr3_nt: TGTGCCAGCAGTGATTATTATAAGGGCAGGTCGGGCGGCTACACCTTC

d_call: NA
clone_size: NA
v_call: TRBV4-1
j_call: TRBJ1-5
cdr3_aa: CASSQGGQSSGLQPQHF
cdr3_nt: TGCGCCAGCAGCCAAGGTGGGCAGTCTTCAGGGCTTCAGCCCCAGCATTTT

d_call: TRBD2
clone_size: few
v_call: TRBV4-2
j_call: TRBJ2-3
cdr3_aa: CASSQVGLAGGTDTQYF
cdr3_nt: TGTGCCAGCAGCCAGGTGGGACTAGCGGGGGGCACAGATACGCAGTATTTT

d_call: TRBD1
clone_size: NA
v_call: TRBV7-2
j_call: TRBJ2-5
cdr3_aa: CASSSTGGRETQYF
cdr3_nt: TGTGCCAGCAGCTCAACAGGGGGCCGGGAGACCCAGTACTTC

d_call: TRBD1
clone_size: NA
v_call: TRBV10-1
j_call: TRBJ1-4
cdr3_aa: CASSAPGTGYDAWTNEKLFF
cdr3_nt: TGCGCCAGCAGTGCTCCCGGGACAGGGTATGATGCGTGGACTAATGAAAAACTGTTTTTT

d_call: NA
clone_size: NA
v_call: TRBV30
j_call: TRBJ2-7
cdr3_aa: CAWSAVGSEQYF
cdr3_nt: TGTGCCTGGAGTGCGGTGGGTTCCGAGCAGTACTTC

d_call: NA
clone_size: once
v_call: TRBV27
j_call: TRBJ2-1
cdr3_aa: CASSLQSLNLYNEQFF
cdr3_nt: TGTGCCAGCAGTTTACAGAGTCTTAACCTTTACAATGAGCAGTTCTTC

d_call: NA
clone_size: NA
v_call: TRBV7-6
j_call: TRBJ1-1
cdr3_aa: CASSLGAELNTEAFF
cdr3_nt: TGTGCCAGCAGCTTGGGGGCAGAACTTAACACTGAAGCTTTCTTT

d_call: NA
clone_size: NA
v_call: TRBV4-3
j_call: TRBJ2-7
cdr3_aa: CASSQYDSGLNYEQYF
cdr3_nt: TGCGCCAGCAGCCAATACGATTCGGGGCTGAACTACGAGCAGTACTTC

d_call: TRBD1
clone_size: NA
v_call: TRBV5-1
j_call: TRBJ2-7
cdr3_aa: CASSPGQGDLEQYF
cdr3_nt: TGCGCCAGCAGCCCGGGACAGGGAGACCTCGAGCAGTACTTC

d_call: NA
clone_size: once
v_call: TRBV27
j_call: TRBJ1-5
cdr3_aa: CASSLSFQGLWNQPQHF
cdr3_nt: TGTGCCAGCAGTTTATCTTTTCAGGGGCTGTGGAATCAGCCCCAGCATTTT

d_call: NA
clone_size: NA
v_call: TRBV7-9
j_call: TRBJ2-7
cdr3_aa: CATMTPISYEQYF
cdr3_nt: TGTGCCACTATGACACCAATTTCCTACGAGCAGTACTTC

d_call: NA
clone_size: NA
v_call: TRBV7-9
j_call: TRBJ1-3
cdr3_aa: CASSLGGNTIYF
cdr3_nt: TGTGCCAGCAGCTTAGGGGGGAACACCATATATTTT

d_call: NA
clone_size: once
v_call: TRBV28
j_call: TRBJ1-3
cdr3_aa: CASSFLDGNTIYF
cdr3_nt: TGTGCCAGCAGTTTTCTTGACGGAAACACCATATATTTT

d_call: NA
clone_size: NA
v_call: TRBV7-2
j_call: TRBJ2-7
cdr3_aa: CASSLGGGEQYF
cdr3_nt: TGTGCCAGCAGCTTGGGCGGAGGCGAGCAGTACTTC

d_call: TRBD2
clone_size: NA
v_call: TRBV7-9
j_call: TRBJ2-1
cdr3_aa: CASSLGVAGEFF
cdr3_nt: TGTGCCAGCAGCTTAGGGGTAGCGGGGGAGTTCTTC

d_call: TRBD1
clone_size: large
v_call: TRBV5-1
j_call: TRBJ1-6
cdr3_aa: CASSYGIQGSNSPLHF
cdr3_nt: TGCGCCAGCAGCTACGGAATACAGGGGAGCAATTCACCCCTCCACTTT

d_call: NA
clone_size: NA
v_call: TRBV19
j_call: TRBJ1-2
cdr3_aa: CASSIGTDSFYGYTF
cdr3_nt: TGTGCCAGTAGTATCGGGACGGACTCTTTCTATGGCTACACCTTC

d_call: TRBD2
clone_size: NA
v_call: TRBV13
j_call: TRBJ2-7
cdr3_aa: CASSLASGGYEQYF
cdr3_nt: TGTGCCAGCAGCTTAGCTAGCGGGGGTTACGAGCAGTACTTC

d_call: TRBD2
clone_size: NA
v_call: TRBV4-1
j_call: TRBJ2-7
cdr3_aa: CASSQDPGGAGGGYEQYF
cdr3_nt: TGCGCCAGCAGCCAAGATCCGGGCGGAGCGGGGGGAGGGTACGAGCAGTACTTC

d_call: NA
clone_size: NA
v_call: TRBV2
j_call: TRBJ2-1
cdr3_aa: CASRGTWNHNEQFF
cdr3_nt: TGTGCCAGCAGGGGGACCTGGAACCATAATGAGCAGTTCTTC